This passage covers 31 T cell receptor beta chains from one sample sequenced in a study of blood T cells in healthy people across ages. A J-beta primer mix and a sample-barcoded 5' primer were used in a second PCR of about 7 to 12 cycles. MiXCR was run by TCRdb on the 5' RACE reads, yielding one entry per CDR3 protein. The repertoire holds about 650,000 distinct CDR3 sequences, with 52% as singletons. Sequenced sample: blood. Every receptor here comes from a woman older than 75 in good health.

This clonotype was seen repeatedly, ten times or more. V is TRBV20-1 and J is TRBJ2-3; the D gene could be TRBD1 or TRBD2 (5 bases each). Trimming removed 3 bases from V and 3 bases from J, with 13 bases in between. This CDR3 has 14 amino acids. CDR1 is DFQATT and CDR2 is SNEGSKA in the germline V gene (reference sequence). In DNA, the CDR3 is TGCAGTGCTAGCAGAGGGGTTGTTACAGATACGCAGTATTTT. It is translated as CSASRGVVTDTQYF.

The V call is TRBV7-9, the J call TRBJ2-5, with 11 bases matching TRBD1. The DNA end is a closer match to TRBJ2-7, so the J assignment may be wrong. Germline loops: CDR1 SEHNR, CDR2 FQNEAQ (reference sequence). The CDR3 is 14 amino acids. CDR3 coding DNA: TGTGCCAGCAGCGCGGACAGGGGGCTTTACGAGCAGTACTTC. Amino acid sequence: CASSADRGLYEQYF.

Only a few counts were recorded for this clonotype. J is TRBJ2-1 and V is TRBV24-1; D uncertain. The germline V gene has CDR1 KGHDR and CDR2 SFDVKD. The length of the CDR3 is 13 residues. V was cut by 7 bases and J by 2 bases, with 8 bases left in between. The chain's CDR3 is CATSVNTYNEQFF. The CDR3 DNA reads TGTGCCACCAGCGTGAACACCTACAATGAGCAGTTCTTC.

The rearrangement joins TRBV5-1 to TRBJ2-1, with TRBD2 matching 7 bases. CDR1 is SGHRS, CDR2 YFSETQ, per germline. The CDR3 has 15 amino acids. The trim removed 4 bases at V and 2 bases at J, leaving 6 bases unmatched. The CDR3 loop is CASSRVGGAYNEQFF. Here the CDR3 DNA reads TGCGCCAGCAGCCGAGTGGGGGGGGCCTACAATGAGCAGTTCTTC.

The chain joins TRBV2 to TRBJ2-5, with 10 bases aligning to TRBD2. Germline trimming cut 4 bases from V and 4 bases from J; bases unmatched to any gene: 6. This CDR3 is built from 15 residues. Germline CDR1 reads SNHLY; CDR2 reads FYNNEI. The CDR3 reads CASSVLAGGRETQYF. The CDR3 nucleotides read TGTGCCAGCAGTGTATTAGCGGGGGGACGAGAGACCCAGTACTTC. Full variable domain (missing parts from reference TRBV2 and TRBJ2-5): EPEVTQTPSHQVTQMGQEVILRCVPISNHLYFYWYRQILGQKVEFLVSFYNNEISEKSEIFDDQFSVERPDGSNFTLKIRSTKLEDSAMYFCASSVLAGGRETQYFGPGTRLLVL.

Points on this clonotype: A much larger clone differs by one base, so this may be a read error. V and J are TRBV12-3 or TRBV12-4 and TRBJ2-7; 12 bases are a match to TRBD2. The CDR3 contains 15 residues. V shed 8 bases and J 7 bases; nucleotides not matched to a gene: 12. DNA for the CDR3: TGTGCCAGCGGATTGACTAGCGGGAGCAACAATGAGCAGTACTTC. It yields the protein CASGLTSGSNNEQYF.

This clonotype was counted only a few times. A much larger clone differs from this one at a single base, so this may be a read error. This chain joins TRBV4-2 and TRBJ2-1; maybe TRBD2 (6 bases). The CDR3 sequence is 17 residues long. Germline V gene lookup returns CDR1 LGHNA and CDR2 YNFKEQ. This CDR3 reads CASGQDIASGGWNEQFF. CDR3 nucleotides: TGTGCCAGCGGCCAAGATATCGCCAGTGGGGGGTGGAATGAGCAGTTCTTC.

The chain employs TRBV6-6 and TRBJ2-3; 7 positions agree with TRBD2. V lost 2 bases to trimming and J lost 2 bases; unmatched junction nucleotides: 7. CDR1 MNHNY and CDR2 SVGAGI come from the germline V gene (reference sequence). The CDR3 is 16 residues long. CDR3 amino acids: CASSYIGRSYTDTQYF. The CDR3 bases are TGTGCCAGCAGTTACATCGGGAGGTCTTACACAGATACGCAGTATTTT.

This chain uses TRBV7-2 with TRBJ2-2; possibly TRBD2 for D (5 bases). This CDR3 has 15 residues. Trimming left V 5 bases short and J 3 bases short, with 13 bases between. Germline CDR1 is SGHTA and CDR2 is FQGNSA. The CDR3 sequence: CASSPTGSYTGELFF. For the CDR3, the DNA is TGTGCCAGCAGCCCCACGGGGTCATACACCGGGGAGCTGTTTTTT.

The genes are TRBV7-9 and TRBJ2-4, with D perhaps TRBD2 (6 bases). Judging by the DNA end, TRBJ2-7 fits better; the J call may be wrong. The length of the CDR3 is 13 residues. Germline lookup yields CDR1 SEHNR and CDR2 FQNEAQ (reference sequence). The CDR3 sequence is CAVGSSGEYEQYF. The DNA for the CDR3 is TGTGCCGTCGGGAGTTCAGGAGAGTACGAGCAGTACTTC.

The chain links TRBV5-1 to TRBJ2-7; 7 nucleotides agree with TRBD2. Trimming at V came to 0 bases and at J to 0 bases, leaving 6 bases not matched to a gene. Germline V gene data show CDR1 as SGHRS and CDR2 as YFSETQ. The CDR3 covers 16 residues. As DNA, the CDR3 is TGCGCCAGCAGCTTGGATCCGGGAGGTGTCTCCTACGAGCAGTACTTC. It translates to CASSLDPGGVSYEQYF.

This clonotype has just one count. J is TRBJ2-7 and V is TRBV29-1; unclear D gene. The CDR3 loop spans 11 amino acids. The germline V and J ends were trimmed by 2 bases and 5 bases, with 7 bases remaining between them. Germline CDR1 and CDR2: SQVTM and ANQGSEA. CDR3 sequence reads: CSVETVNEQYF. The CDR3 region has the DNA TGCAGCGTTGAAACCGTGAACGAGCAGTACTTC.

J is TRBJ2-7 and V is TRBV7-9; either TRBD1 or TRBD2 may fit D (6 bases each). The CDR3 has 15 amino acids. V dropped 5 bases and J dropped 0 bases, with 14 bases sitting between them. Germline CDR1 and CDR2: SEHNR and FQNEAQ (reference sequence). CDR3 sequence (DNA): TGTGCCAGCAGCCACCAAGGGGGGACCTCCTACGAGCAGTACTTC. Protein: CASSHQGGTSYEQYF.

Notes on this clonotype: A read error may be the cause here, since a much bigger clone is one base away. J is TRBJ1-1 and V is TRBV12-3 or TRBV12-4, with 7 nucleotides matching TRBD1. CDR3 length: 16 residues. Here the CDR3 reads CACSKPYRQGGTEAFF. The CDR3 DNA reads as TGTGCCTGCAGCAAACCTTACCGACAGGGAGGAACTGAAGCTTTCTTT.

This clonotype was seen at least ten times. The chain couples TRBV28 to TRBJ1-2; no firm D call. Germline CDR1 is MDHEN and CDR2 is SYDVKM. The CDR3 is 11 residues long. The V and J ends lost 7 bases and 7 bases respectively, with 10 bases between them. The CDR3 coding sequence is TGTGCCAGCACCGCTGGGCCTGGCTACACCTTC. Translation: CASTAGPGYTF.

The V and J genes are TRBV19 and TRBJ1-2; D not resolved. The V gene's germline CDR1 is LNHDA and CDR2 SQIVND (reference sequence). V was trimmed by 3 bases and J by 5 bases, leaving 10 bases between them. This CDR3 is 13 amino acids long. For the CDR3, the DNA is TGTGCCAGTAGTATCGAGGCAGCGTATGGCTACACCTTC. This translates into CASSIEAAYGYTF.

This clonotype has just a few counts. The genes are TRBV20-1 and TRBJ2-2, with TRBD1 as a possible D gene (5 bases). CDR1 is DFQATT, CDR2 SNEGSKA, per germline (reference sequence). The CDR3 is made up of 15 amino acids. The ends were cut back, 1 base at V and 7 bases at J, with 16 bases in the middle. In nucleotides, the CDR3 is TGCAGTGCTAGAGTCCCAGGGCGTAGAGTCGGGGAGCTGTTTTTT. This gives the protein CSARVPGRRVGELFF.

This clonotype was observed a handful of times. Written as DNA, the CDR3 is TGTGCCAGCAGCTTAGTGGATGCCGGGGAGCTGTTTTTT. Residues: CASSLVDAGELFF. The chain is built from TRBV7-9 and TRBJ2-2; D gene uncertain. Between the trimmed V and J ends, which lost 1 base and 6 bases, there was a span of 6 bases. CDR3 length: 13 residues. CDR1 is SEHNR, CDR2 FQNEAQ, per germline (reference sequence).

This clonotype was observed once. The V gene is TRBV4-1, the J gene TRBJ1-4, with 7 bases that match TRBD1. Germline V lookup: CDR1 MGHRA, CDR2 YSYEKL. The trim removed 3 bases at V and 2 bases at J, leaving 15 bases unmatched. The CDR3 covers 19 residues. CDR3 protein: CASSHFGTATRWTNEKLFF. In DNA, the CDR3 is TGCGCCAGCAGCCATTTCGGGACAGCAACCCGGTGGACTAATGAAAAACTGTTTTTT.

The V and J genes are TRBV28 and TRBJ2-5; no clear D. Trimming removed 9 bases at V and 6 bases at J, with 14 bases between. The CDR3 extends over 12 amino acids. Germline CDR1 is MDHEN and CDR2 is SYDVKM. CDR3 sequence reads: CASSSGVKTQYF. CDR3 nucleotides: TGTGCCAGTTCTTCAGGAGTGAAGACCCAGTACTTC.

This clonotype was observed a handful of times. The chain employs TRBV9 and TRBJ2-1, with D possibly TRBD2 on 6 matching bases. The CDR3 consists of 14 residues. Germline CDR1 is SGDLS and CDR2 is YYNGEE. The germline V and J ends were trimmed by 0 bases and 7 bases, with 11 bases remaining between them. CDR3 nucleotide sequence: TGTGCCAGCAGCGTAGGCGGGGCGGTTAATGAGCAGTTCTTC. Translated, it gives CASSVGGAVNEQFF.

The genes are TRBV20-1 and TRBJ1-2; no clear D gene. The V end was cut by 0 bases, the J end by 3 bases, with 11 bases between. The length of the CDR3 is 14 residues. CDR1 DFQATT and CDR2 SNEGSKA come from the germline V gene (reference sequence). The CDR3 region has the DNA TGCAGTGCTAGAGATCCTAGTAGTTACTATGGCTACACCTTC. It translates to CSARDPSSYYGYTF.

V gene TRBV9 combines with J gene TRBJ1-6; no definite D call. V was pared by 4 bases and J by 0 bases, with 11 bases between. The CDR3 sequence is 16 residues long. CDR1 is SGDLS, CDR2 YYNGEE, per germline. In nucleotides, the CDR3 is TGTGCCAGCAGCATAGACGTCTCCTCCTATAATTCACCCCTCCACTTT. It yields the protein CASSIDVSSYNSPLHF.

The V gene is TRBV10-3, the J gene TRBJ2-1; TRBD1 aligns across 11 bases. CDR1 is ENHRY and CDR2 is SYGVKD in the germline V gene. The V and J ends lost 6 bases and 0 bases, in that order; junction bases with no gene match: 10. The CDR3 sequence is 18 residues long. The CDR3 loop is CAIRRVRDRGSSYNEQFF. The CDR3 DNA reads TGTGCCATCAGGAGGGTACGGGACAGGGGGAGCTCCTACAATGAGCAGTTCTTC.

The chain uses TRBV2 and TRBJ1-5; TRBD1 aligns across 7 bases. Per germline, CDR1 SNHLY and CDR2 FYNNEI. V lost 8 bases to trimming and J lost 1 base; unmatched junction nucleotides: 17. The CDR3 contains 18 residues. The CDR3 region is CASSFLGDSRMSNQPQHF. DNA of the CDR3: TGTGCCAGCTCTTTTCTAGGGGACAGTCGAATGAGCAATCAGCCCCAGCATTTT.

Comments on this clonotype: One end of the junction varies from germline; a read error may be responsible. The rearrangement links TRBV7-9 to TRBJ1-6; the D is unclear. The length of the CDR3 is 16 residues. Germline assignment: CDR1 SEHNR and CDR2 FQNEAQ (reference sequence). The CDR3 region is CVSSPSELSYNSPLHF. For the CDR3, the DNA is TGTGTCAGCAGCCCTTCTGAGCTCTCCTATAATTCACCCCTCCACTTT.

As for this clonotype: Since a much larger clone is just one base distant, this may be a read error. The rearrangement joins TRBV19 to TRBJ2-3; 11 bases agree with TRBD1. The V gene's germline CDR1 is LNHDA and CDR2 SQIVND (reference sequence). The length of the CDR3 is 15 residues. Trimming cost V 5 bases and J 3 bases; bases outside gene matches: 4. CDR3 DNA sequence: TGTGCCAGTAGTGTCGGACAGGGGGCGACAGATACGCAGTATTTT. This gives the protein CASSVGQGATDTQYF.

The CDR3 region is CASSQSTGGFAGELFF. CDR3 DNA sequence: TGCGCCAGCAGCCAGTCGACAGGGGGTTTCGCCGGGGAGCTGTTTTTT. The V gene is TRBV4-3, the J gene TRBJ2-2; 9 nucleotides match TRBD1. CDR1 LGHNA and CDR2 YSLEER come from the germline V gene. With 3 bases clipped from V and 6 bases from J, the junction kept 8 bases outside the gene matches. This CDR3 is built from 16 residues.

This clonotype was observed at least ten times. This chain links TRBV5-1 with TRBJ2-3; D ambiguous. The length of the CDR3 is 14 residues. Germline CDR1 and CDR2: SGHRS and YFSETQ. The V end lost 3 bases, the J end lost 0 bases, and 8 bases lay between the germline ends. This CDR3 reads CASSSVVSTDTQYF. CDR3 DNA sequence: TGCGCCAGCAGCTCCGTGGTTAGCACAGATACGCAGTATTTT.

The table lists this clonotype with a count of one. The chain links TRBV12-3 or TRBV12-4 to TRBJ1-1; D remains ambiguous. The CDR3 length is 12 residues. Trimming shortened V by 2 bases and J by 3 bases, and 4 bases separated the two germline ends. The CDR3 DNA follows: TGTGCCAGCAGTTTAACGGACACTGAAGCTTTCTTT. Its protein product is CASSLTDTEAFF.

The CDR3, as DNA: TGTGCCAGCAGCGTAGAGGAGGAGTCCTGGTCTGGGGCCAACGTCCTGACTTTC. As protein: CASSVEEESWSGANVLTF. The V call is TRBV9, the J call TRBJ2-6; a weak D match, TRBD2 (5 bases). V lost 0 bases and J 1 base, leaving 14 bases between the germline ends. The V gene's germline CDR1 is SGDLS and CDR2 YYNGEE. CDR3 length: 18 residues.